Listed below are T cell receptor beta chains from one sample, sequenced in a study of control samples from healthy donors and cancer patients. Assay used: immunoSEQ multiplex PCR; TCRdb lists only in-frame clones, some missing. The sample records 130,000 or so clones, nearly 90% being singletons. The sample was PBMCs. Receptor source: a man aged 50-60 years with head and neck cancer. Each CDR3 is given without its conserved first and last residue. A D gene is named only where the DNA matches it firmly. Clone size, where shown, is once, few, many, or a class for clones that have expanded.

d_gene: NA
v_gene: TRBV19
j_gene: TRBJ2-4
abundance: NA
CDR3aa: ASSSWSEENIQY

d_gene: NA
v_gene: TRBV4-1
j_gene: TRBJ2-7
abundance: once
CDR3aa: ASSQDLPRTFPYEQY

d_gene: NA
v_gene: TRBV24-1
j_gene: TRBJ2-2
abundance: NA
CDR3aa: ATSALVGGNTGELF

d_gene: NA
v_gene: TRBV24-1
j_gene: TRBJ1-2
abundance: NA
CDR3aa: ATSEPGDNYGYT

d_gene: NA
v_gene: TRBV12-3/TRBV12-4
j_gene: TRBJ1-5
abundance: NA
CDR3aa: ASSLDSNQPQH

d_gene: NA
v_gene: TRBV4-2
j_gene: TRBJ1-1
abundance: NA
CDR3aa: ASSQGQGMNTEAF

d_gene: NA
v_gene: TRBV28
j_gene: TRBJ1-5
abundance: once
CDR3aa: ASGFLDQPQH

d_gene: NA
v_gene: TRBV12-3/TRBV12-4
j_gene: TRBJ1-2
abundance: NA
CDR3aa: ASSFSVRQSYT

d_gene: TRBD1
v_gene: TRBV7-2
j_gene: TRBJ1-2
abundance: NA
CDR3aa: ASSVSGTVNGYT

d_gene: NA
v_gene: TRBV28
j_gene: TRBJ2-7
abundance: NA
CDR3aa: ASSLAAIYEQY

d_gene: NA
v_gene: TRBV27
j_gene: TRBJ2-6
abundance: once
CDR3aa: ASSSESLSSGANVLT

d_gene: NA
v_gene: TRBV2
j_gene: TRBJ2-7
abundance: NA
CDR3aa: ASTQGAGINYEQY

d_gene: TRBD2
v_gene: TRBV7-2
j_gene: TRBJ2-2
abundance: few
CDR3aa: ASSLLSGTLTGELF

d_gene: TRBD1
v_gene: TRBV7-8
j_gene: TRBJ1-1
abundance: NA
CDR3aa: ASSLARRLTGATREDTEAF

d_gene: NA
v_gene: TRBV6-1
j_gene: TRBJ1-6
abundance: NA
CDR3aa: ASNLPGTGGSPLH

d_gene: NA
v_gene: TRBV29-1
j_gene: TRBJ1-2
abundance: NA
CDR3aa: SVDRDNYGYT

d_gene: TRBD1
v_gene: TRBV30
j_gene: TRBJ1-1
abundance: few
CDR3aa: AGQGLAF

d_gene: TRBD1
v_gene: TRBV7-9
j_gene: TRBJ2-7
abundance: NA
CDR3aa: ASSHPGQGSYEQY

d_gene: NA
v_gene: TRBV11-2
j_gene: TRBJ2-5
abundance: NA
CDR3aa: ASSMGWGKETQY

d_gene: TRBD2
v_gene: TRBV5-1
j_gene: TRBJ2-1
abundance: NA
CDR3aa: ASSLGGIIAGWAYNEQF

d_gene: NA
v_gene: TRBV28
j_gene: TRBJ1-1
abundance: once
CDR3aa: ASGAGENTEAF

d_gene: NA
v_gene: TRBV5-1
j_gene: TRBJ2-5
abundance: NA
CDR3aa: ASSPGGQETQY

d_gene: NA
v_gene: TRBV29-1
j_gene: TRBJ2-2
abundance: NA
CDR3aa: SVGSGAGELF

d_gene: NA
v_gene: TRBV7-6
j_gene: TRBJ2-1
abundance: NA
CDR3aa: ASSFLEGLSSYNEQF

d_gene: NA
v_gene: TRBV5-1
j_gene: TRBJ2-7
abundance: NA
CDR3aa: ASRTDPQSYEQY

d_gene: TRBD1
v_gene: TRBV27
j_gene: TRBJ2-1
abundance: NA
CDR3aa: ARRPTGVNEQF

d_gene: NA
v_gene: TRBV6-5
j_gene: TRBJ1-2
abundance: NA
CDR3aa: ASSSQTEAYGYT

d_gene: TRBD2
v_gene: TRBV10-2
j_gene: TRBJ2-7
abundance: NA
CDR3aa: ASSDLGTSGSHEQY

d_gene: NA
v_gene: TRBV6-1
j_gene: TRBJ1-5
abundance: NA
CDR3aa: ASSEVPLYQPQH

d_gene: NA
v_gene: TRBV19
j_gene: TRBJ1-6
abundance: NA
CDR3aa: ASNEDLNSPLH

d_gene: NA
v_gene: TRBV27
j_gene: TRBJ2-7
abundance: NA
CDR3aa: ASSLVGGRSYEQY

d_gene: NA
v_gene: TRBV9
j_gene: TRBJ2-1
abundance: NA
CDR3aa: ASSVGPGALTEQF

d_gene: NA
v_gene: TRBV5-1
j_gene: TRBJ1-4
abundance: NA
CDR3aa: ASSFHTLNEKLF

d_gene: TRBD2
v_gene: TRBV27
j_gene: TRBJ2-7
abundance: NA
CDR3aa: ASSFGLAGSYEQY

d_gene: TRBD2
v_gene: TRBV9
j_gene: TRBJ2-7
abundance: NA
CDR3aa: ASGRDFNSGEQY

d_gene: NA
v_gene: TRBV5-1
j_gene: TRBJ1-1
abundance: NA
CDR3aa: ASSPPSAMNTEAF

d_gene: NA
v_gene: TRBV7-9
j_gene: TRBJ1-1
abundance: NA
CDR3aa: ASSSRSEAF

d_gene: NA
v_gene: TRBV5-1
j_gene: TRBJ2-5
abundance: NA
CDR3aa: ASSPLAGLETQY

d_gene: TRBD1
v_gene: TRBV27
j_gene: TRBJ1-6
abundance: NA
CDR3aa: ASTLTGAGGGSPLH

d_gene: NA
v_gene: TRBV3-1/TRBV3-2
j_gene: TRBJ1-6
abundance: once
CDR3aa: ASSQDSENSPLH

d_gene: TRBD1
v_gene: TRBV4-1
j_gene: TRBJ2-7
abundance: NA
CDR3aa: ASSQVRDSYEQY

d_gene: NA
v_gene: TRBV4-2
j_gene: TRBJ1-1
abundance: NA
CDR3aa: ASSSNLNTEAF

d_gene: NA
v_gene: TRBV9
j_gene: TRBJ2-4
abundance: NA
CDR3aa: ASSVGEIAKNIQY

d_gene: NA
v_gene: TRBV6-1
j_gene: TRBJ1-6
abundance: few
CDR3aa: ASSDLFQGYNSPLH

d_gene: TRBD1
v_gene: TRBV19
j_gene: TRBJ2-1
abundance: NA
CDR3aa: ASSPLGKGQGDNEQF

d_gene: NA
v_gene: TRBV7-9
j_gene: TRBJ1-2
abundance: NA
CDR3aa: ASSLVPTPPNYGYT

d_gene: NA
v_gene: TRBV6-5
j_gene: TRBJ2-7
abundance: NA
CDR3aa: ASSPQREQY

d_gene: NA
v_gene: TRBV10-3
j_gene: TRBJ1-2
abundance: NA
CDR3aa: AIRAARNYGYT

d_gene: TRBD1
v_gene: TRBV19
j_gene: TRBJ2-1
abundance: NA
CDR3aa: ATSTGWLYNEQF